This T cell receptor beta chain is drawn from a study of human T cells and chemical hapten exposure. Study-wide points: Sensitization with DPC brought no change to TCRs above 1 in 1000 in frequency.

The time point is: patch test 2, 6 weeks after DPC sensitization. The treatment here: therapeutic diphenylcyclopropenone sensitization with weekly scalp DPC. The study used a library that attached unique molecular identifiers to individual cDNA molecules. In the original analysis: Counting gave a median of 95,638 TCRs per sample, with values ranging from about 20,000 to 750,000. TCRdb ran MiXCR on the RACE reads and lists one entry per CDR3 protein. The V and J calls come from TCRdb's annotation, not from the publication. The repertoire includes about 89,000 distinct CDR3 sequences, approximately 11% of them detected once, and under 2.5% sits in the top ten. V was cut by 6 bases and J by 2 bases, with 17 bases left in between. CDR3 length equals 15 residues. Germline V lookup: CDR1 LNHDA, CDR2 SQIVND (reference sequence). Notes on this clonotype: Antigen: not known.

The rearrangement joins TRBV19 to TRBJ2-7, with D tentatively TRBD2 (6 bases). The source material was whole blood, sampled in connection with sensitization to the hapten diphenylcyclopropenone (DPC). The source of this sequence is a middle-aged man with alopecia areata. Some clones in this sample may be carry-over from other donors' samples. CDR3 sequence: CASSPSGRGTYEQYF. CDR3 DNA: TGTGCCAGTAGCCCGTCCGGGAGAGGGACCTACGAGCAGTACTTC.